This T cell receptor beta chain was identified in a study of blood T cell repertoires in COVID-19. In the study overall: Sources were T cells, B-cell-depleted T cells, or PBMCs; the material itself was cDNA or gDNA.

As processed by the authors: Using reference gene primer amplification, nucleated cell counts were estimated. Here immunoSEQ multiplex PCR was the method, and the copy in TCRdb shows in-frame clones only, minus some. Clonal size and the V and J genes are those of that table, whereas D and trimming came from the DNA. The sample lists 150,000 to 200,000 clones; roughly 90% were seen once. Participants came from fewer than 25 US areas, aged roughly 18 to 89 years. Categorization into cohorts depended on clinical history that participants reported. V dropped 6 bases and J dropped 4; count of bases not matched to a gene: 9. CDR1 and CDR2 from the germline V gene are MNHEY and SMNVEV (reference sequence). CDR3 length: 16 residues.

This sequence was found in a woman in her fifties or sixties who had recovered from COVID-19. Material for sequencing was PBMCs or T cells enriched from blood (not recorded which). V gene TRBV27 combines with J gene TRBJ2-1; 10 bases line up with TRBD2. CDR3 sequence (DNA): TGTGCCAGCAGCGCTAGAAGCGGGGGGGTATACAATGAGCAGTTCTTC. Translation gives CASSARSGGVYNEQFF.